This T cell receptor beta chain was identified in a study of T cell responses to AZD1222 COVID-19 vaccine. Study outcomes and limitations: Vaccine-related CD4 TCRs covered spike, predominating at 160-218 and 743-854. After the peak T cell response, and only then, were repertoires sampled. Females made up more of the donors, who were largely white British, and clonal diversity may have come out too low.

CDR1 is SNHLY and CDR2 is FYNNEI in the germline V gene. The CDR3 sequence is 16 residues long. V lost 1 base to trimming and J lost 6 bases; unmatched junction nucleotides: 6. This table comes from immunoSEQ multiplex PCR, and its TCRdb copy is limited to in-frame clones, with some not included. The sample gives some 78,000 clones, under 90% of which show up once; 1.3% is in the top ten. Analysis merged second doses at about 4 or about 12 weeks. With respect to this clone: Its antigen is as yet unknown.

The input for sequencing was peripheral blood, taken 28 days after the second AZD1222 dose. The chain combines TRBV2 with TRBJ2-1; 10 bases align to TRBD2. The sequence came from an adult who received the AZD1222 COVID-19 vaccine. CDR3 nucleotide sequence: TGTGCCAGCAGTGAAGAAGCGGGAGGGCCGGGCAATGAGCAGTTCTTC. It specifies CASSEEAGGPGNEQFF.